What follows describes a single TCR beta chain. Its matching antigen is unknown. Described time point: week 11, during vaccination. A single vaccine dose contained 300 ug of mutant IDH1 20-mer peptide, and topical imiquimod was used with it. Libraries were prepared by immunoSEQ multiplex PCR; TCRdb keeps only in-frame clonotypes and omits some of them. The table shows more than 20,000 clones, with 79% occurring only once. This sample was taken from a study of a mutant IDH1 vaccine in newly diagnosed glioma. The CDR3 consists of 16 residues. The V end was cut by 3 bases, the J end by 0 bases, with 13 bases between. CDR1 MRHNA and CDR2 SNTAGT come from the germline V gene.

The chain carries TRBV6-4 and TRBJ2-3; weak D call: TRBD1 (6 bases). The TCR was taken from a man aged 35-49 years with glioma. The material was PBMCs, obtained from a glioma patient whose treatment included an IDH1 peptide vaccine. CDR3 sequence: CASSEQGPQSTDTQYF. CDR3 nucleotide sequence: TGTGCCAGCAGTGAACAGGGTCCTCAGAGCACAGATACGCAGTATTTT.